This T cell receptor (beta chain) was captured by sequencing in a study of spatial heterogeneity in lung cancer. Trimming took off 1 base at V and 4 bases at J, with 2 bases between the two ends. Germline assignment: CDR1 SGHVS and CDR2 FQNEAQ. This CDR3 has 11 amino acids. One entry per CDR3 protein results from TCRdb running MiXCR on the 5' RACE reads. The sample includes around 7,000 distinct CDR3 sequences, roughly 7.2% of them seen just once. This clonotype was found many times. This sample's time point: sample taken at primary tumor resection. Extraction of whole RNA from tumor, nontumor lung or frozen PBMC preceded unsorted sequencing.

The V gene is TRBV7-8, the J gene TRBJ2-7, with no clear D. This clonotype was sampled from a male donor with early-stage non-small cell lung cancer. The sample was PBMCs, taken at surgery. Here the CDR3 DNA reads TGTGCCAGCAGCTTAGATTACGAGCAGTACTTC. It specifies CASSLDYEQYF. The full variable domain, rest sourced from reference TRBV7-8 and TRBJ2-7, is GAGVSQSPRYKVAKRGQDVALRCDPISGHVSLFWYQQALGQGPEFLTYFQNEAQLDKSGLPSDRFFAERPEGSVSTLKIQRTQQEDSAVYLCASSLDYEQYFGPGTRLTVT.